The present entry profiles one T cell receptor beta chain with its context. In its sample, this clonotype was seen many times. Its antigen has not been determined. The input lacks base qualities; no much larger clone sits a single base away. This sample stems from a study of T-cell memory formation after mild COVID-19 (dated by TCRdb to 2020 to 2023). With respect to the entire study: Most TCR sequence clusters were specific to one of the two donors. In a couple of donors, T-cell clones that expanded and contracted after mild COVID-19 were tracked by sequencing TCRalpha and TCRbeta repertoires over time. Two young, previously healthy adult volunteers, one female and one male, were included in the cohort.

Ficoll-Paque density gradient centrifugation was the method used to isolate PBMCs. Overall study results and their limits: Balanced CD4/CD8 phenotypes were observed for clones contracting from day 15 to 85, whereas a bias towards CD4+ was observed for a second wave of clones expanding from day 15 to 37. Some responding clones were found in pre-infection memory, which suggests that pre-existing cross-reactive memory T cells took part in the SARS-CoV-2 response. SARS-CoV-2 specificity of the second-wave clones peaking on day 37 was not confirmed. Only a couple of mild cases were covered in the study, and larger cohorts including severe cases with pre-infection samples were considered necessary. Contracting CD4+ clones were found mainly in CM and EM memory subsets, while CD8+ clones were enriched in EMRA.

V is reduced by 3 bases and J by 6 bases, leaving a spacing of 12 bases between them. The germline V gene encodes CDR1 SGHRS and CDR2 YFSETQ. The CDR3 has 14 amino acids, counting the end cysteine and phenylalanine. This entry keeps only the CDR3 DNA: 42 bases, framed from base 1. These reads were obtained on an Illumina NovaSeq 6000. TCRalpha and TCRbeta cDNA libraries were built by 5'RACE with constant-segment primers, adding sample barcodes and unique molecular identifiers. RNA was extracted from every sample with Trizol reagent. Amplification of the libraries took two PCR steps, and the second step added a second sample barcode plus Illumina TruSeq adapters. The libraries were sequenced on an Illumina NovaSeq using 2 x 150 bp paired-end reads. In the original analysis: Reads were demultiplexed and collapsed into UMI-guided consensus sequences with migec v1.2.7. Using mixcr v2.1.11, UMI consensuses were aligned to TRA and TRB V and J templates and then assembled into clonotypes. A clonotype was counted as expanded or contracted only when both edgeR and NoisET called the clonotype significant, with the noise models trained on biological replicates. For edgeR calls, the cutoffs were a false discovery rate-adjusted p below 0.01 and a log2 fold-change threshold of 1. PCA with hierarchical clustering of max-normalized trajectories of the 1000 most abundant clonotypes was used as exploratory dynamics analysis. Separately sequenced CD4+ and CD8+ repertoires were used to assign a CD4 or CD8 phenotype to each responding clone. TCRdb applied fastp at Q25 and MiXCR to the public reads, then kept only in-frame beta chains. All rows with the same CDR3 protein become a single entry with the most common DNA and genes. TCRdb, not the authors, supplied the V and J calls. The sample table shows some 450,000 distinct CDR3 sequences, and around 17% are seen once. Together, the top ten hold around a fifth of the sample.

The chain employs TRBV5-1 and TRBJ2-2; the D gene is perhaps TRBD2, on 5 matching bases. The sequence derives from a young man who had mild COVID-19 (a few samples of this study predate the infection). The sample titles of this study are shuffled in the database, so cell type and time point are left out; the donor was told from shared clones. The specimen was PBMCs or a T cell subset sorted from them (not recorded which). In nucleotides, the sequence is TGCGCCAGCAGCTCCATGACTATTGCCGGGGAGCTGTTTTTT. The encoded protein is CASSSMTIAGELFF. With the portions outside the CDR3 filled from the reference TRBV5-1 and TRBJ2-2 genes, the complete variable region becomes KAGVTQTPRYLIKTRGQQVTLSCSPISGHRSVSWYQQTPGQGLQFLFEYFSETQRNKGNFPGRFSGRQFSNSRSEMNVSTLELGDSALYLCASSSMTIAGELFFGEGSRLTVL.